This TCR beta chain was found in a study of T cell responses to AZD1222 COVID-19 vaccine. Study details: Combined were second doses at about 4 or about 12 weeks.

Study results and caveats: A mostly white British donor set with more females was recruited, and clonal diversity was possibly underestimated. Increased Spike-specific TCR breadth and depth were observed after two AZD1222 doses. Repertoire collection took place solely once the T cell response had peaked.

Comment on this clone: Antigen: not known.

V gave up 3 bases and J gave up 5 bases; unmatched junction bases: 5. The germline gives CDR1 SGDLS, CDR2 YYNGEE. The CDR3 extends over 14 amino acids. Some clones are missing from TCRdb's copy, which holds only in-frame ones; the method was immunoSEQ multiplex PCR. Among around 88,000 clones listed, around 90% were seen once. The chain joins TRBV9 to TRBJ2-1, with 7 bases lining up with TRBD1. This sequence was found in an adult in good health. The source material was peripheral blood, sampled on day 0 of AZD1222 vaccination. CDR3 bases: TGTGCCAGCAGCGGACAGGGTTGGAACAATGAGCAGTTCTTC. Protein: CASSGQGWNNEQFF.